This T cell receptor (beta chain) was obtained from a study of T cell repertoires in cytomegalovirus infection. Background on the study: Through public TCR beta signatures, both CMV infection and matching HLA type were indicated.

The study, taken as a whole, reports: Pooled public TCR beta family frequency picked out CMV carriers with the relevant HLA.

Concerning this clonotype itself: Antigen: not known.

TCRdb passed the reads through MiXCR, listing each CDR3 protein once. The sample comprises approximately 110,000 distinct CDR3 sequences, about 30% of which are singletons, and roughly 81% rests with the top ten. With 4 bases removed from V and 2 bases from J, the gap between germline ends came to 17 bases. The CDR3 length is 16 residues. The germline gives CDR1 SGHDT, CDR2 YYEEEE. The sequenced sample was CD8+ T cells from cultured PBMCs, obtained from culture after CMV antigen stimulation. The source is a human donor in good health (CMV status not recorded). Some clones in this sample may be carry-over from other donors' samples. This chain connects TRBV5-6 to TRBJ2-3; possible D gene TRBD1, 6 bases. The DNA for the CDR3 is TGTGCCAGCAGCCCGGAGACAGGAGCCTACACAGATACGCAGTATTTT. Residues: CASSPETGAYTDTQYF.